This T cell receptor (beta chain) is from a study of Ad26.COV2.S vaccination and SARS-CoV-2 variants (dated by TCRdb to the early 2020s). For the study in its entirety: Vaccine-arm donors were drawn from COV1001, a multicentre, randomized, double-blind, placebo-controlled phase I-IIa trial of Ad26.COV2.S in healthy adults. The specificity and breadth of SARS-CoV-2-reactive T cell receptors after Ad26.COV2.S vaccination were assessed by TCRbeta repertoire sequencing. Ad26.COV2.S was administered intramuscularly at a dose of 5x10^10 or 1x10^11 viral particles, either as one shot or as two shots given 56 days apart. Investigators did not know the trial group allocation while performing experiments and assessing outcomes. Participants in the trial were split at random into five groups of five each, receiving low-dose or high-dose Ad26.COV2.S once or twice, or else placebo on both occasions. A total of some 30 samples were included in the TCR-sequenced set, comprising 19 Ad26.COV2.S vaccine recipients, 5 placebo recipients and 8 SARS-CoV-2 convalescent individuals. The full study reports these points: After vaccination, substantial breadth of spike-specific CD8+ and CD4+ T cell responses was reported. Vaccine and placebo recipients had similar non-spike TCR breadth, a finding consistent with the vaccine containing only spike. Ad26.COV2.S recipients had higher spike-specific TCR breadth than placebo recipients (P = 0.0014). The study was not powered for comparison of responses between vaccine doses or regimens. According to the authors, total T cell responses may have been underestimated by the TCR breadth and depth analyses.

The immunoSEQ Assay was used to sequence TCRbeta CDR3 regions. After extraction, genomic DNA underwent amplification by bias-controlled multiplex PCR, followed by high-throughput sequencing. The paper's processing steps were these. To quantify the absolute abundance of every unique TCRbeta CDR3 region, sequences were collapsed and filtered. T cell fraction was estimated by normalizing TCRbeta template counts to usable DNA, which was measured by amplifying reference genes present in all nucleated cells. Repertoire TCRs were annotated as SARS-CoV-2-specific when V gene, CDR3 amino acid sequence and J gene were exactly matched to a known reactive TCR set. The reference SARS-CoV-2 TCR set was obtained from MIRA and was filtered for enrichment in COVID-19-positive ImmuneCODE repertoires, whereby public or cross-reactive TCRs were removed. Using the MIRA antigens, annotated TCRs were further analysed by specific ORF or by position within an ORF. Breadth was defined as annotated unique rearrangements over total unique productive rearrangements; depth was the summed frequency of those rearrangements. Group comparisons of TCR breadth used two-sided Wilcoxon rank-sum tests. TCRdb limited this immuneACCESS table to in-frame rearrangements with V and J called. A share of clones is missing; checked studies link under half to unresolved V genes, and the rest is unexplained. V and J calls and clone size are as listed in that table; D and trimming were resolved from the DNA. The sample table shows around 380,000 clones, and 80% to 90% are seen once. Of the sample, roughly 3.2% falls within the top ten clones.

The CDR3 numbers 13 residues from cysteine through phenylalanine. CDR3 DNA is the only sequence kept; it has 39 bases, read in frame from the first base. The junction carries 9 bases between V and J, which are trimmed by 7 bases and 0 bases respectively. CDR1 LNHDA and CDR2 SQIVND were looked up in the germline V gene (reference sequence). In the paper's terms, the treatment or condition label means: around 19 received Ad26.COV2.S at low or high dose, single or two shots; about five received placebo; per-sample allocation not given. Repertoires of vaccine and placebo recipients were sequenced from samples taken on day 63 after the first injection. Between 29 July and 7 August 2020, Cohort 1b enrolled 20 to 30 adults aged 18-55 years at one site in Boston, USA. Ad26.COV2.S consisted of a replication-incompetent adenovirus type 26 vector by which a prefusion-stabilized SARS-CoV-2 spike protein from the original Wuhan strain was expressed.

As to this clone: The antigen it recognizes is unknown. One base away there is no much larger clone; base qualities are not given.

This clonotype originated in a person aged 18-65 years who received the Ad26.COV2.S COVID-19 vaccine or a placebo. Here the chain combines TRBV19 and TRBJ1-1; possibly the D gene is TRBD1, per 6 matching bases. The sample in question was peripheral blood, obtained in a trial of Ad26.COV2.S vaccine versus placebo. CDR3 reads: CASMQGMNTEAFF. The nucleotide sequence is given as TGTGCCAGTATGCAGGGGATGAACACTGAAGCTTTCTTT.